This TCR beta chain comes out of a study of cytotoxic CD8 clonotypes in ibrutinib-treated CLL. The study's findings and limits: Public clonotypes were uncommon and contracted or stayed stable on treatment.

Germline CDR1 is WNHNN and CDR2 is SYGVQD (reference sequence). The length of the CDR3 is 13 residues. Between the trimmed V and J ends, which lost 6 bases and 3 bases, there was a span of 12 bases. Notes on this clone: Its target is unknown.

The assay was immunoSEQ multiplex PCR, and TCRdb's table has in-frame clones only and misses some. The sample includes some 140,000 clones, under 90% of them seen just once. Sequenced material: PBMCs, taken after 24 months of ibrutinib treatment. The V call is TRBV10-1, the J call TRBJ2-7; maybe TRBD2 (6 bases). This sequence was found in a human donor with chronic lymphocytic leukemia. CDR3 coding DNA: TGCGCCAGCAGGGTACAGGACTACTACGAGCAGTACTTC. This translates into CASRVQDYYEQYF.